Presented here are 13 T cell receptor beta chains from one specimen sequenced in a study of blood T cell repertoires in COVID-19. Using immunoSEQ multiplex PCR, the repertoire was profiled, and TCRdb retains in-frame clones only, with some absent. The data show a few hundred thousand clones, about nine tenths seen once. Sequenced sample: PBMCs or T cells enriched from blood (not recorded which). The source of these receptors is a woman under 30 who had recovered from COVID-19.

The chain carries TRBV7-9 and TRBJ1-1; D is ambiguous. Trimming stripped 2 bases from V and 3 bases from J, with 13 bases between. Germline V gene sequence: CDR1 SEHNR, CDR2 FQNEAQ (reference sequence). The CDR3 runs to 15 residues. The CDR3 loop reads CASSLQAVADTEAFF. The CDR3 coding sequence is TGTGCCAGCAGCTTACAGGCTGTCGCTGACACTGAAGCTTTCTTT.

This chain uses TRBV28 with TRBJ1-1, with 9 nucleotides matching TRBD1. This CDR3 comprises 13 residues. CDR1 is MDHEN and CDR2 is SYDVKM in the germline V gene. Trimming took 6 bases from V and 3 from J; bases not matched to a gene: 2. The CDR3 region has the DNA TGTGCCAGCAGGGGACAGGGCGACACTGAAGCTTTCTTT. Its protein is CASRGQGDTEAFF.

This chain links TRBV28 with TRBJ2-7; D unresolved. This CDR3 contains 13 residues. Germline loops: CDR1 MDHEN, CDR2 SYDVKM. With 7 bases removed from V and 0 bases from J, the gap between germline ends came to 10 bases. CDR3 region: CASTTTISYEQYF. The CDR3, as DNA: TGTGCCAGCACCACGACAATCTCCTACGAGCAGTACTTC.

V usage is TRBV24-1 and J usage is TRBJ2-3; 9 bases fit TRBD2. Germline V lookup: CDR1 KGHDR, CDR2 SFDVKD. V was pared by 3 bases and J by 0 bases, with 9 bases of the junction left unmatched. CDR3 length: 18 amino acids. The CDR3 bases are TGTGCCACCAGTGATACCAAGGGGCTAGCGGGAAGCACAGATACGCAGTATTTT. The encoded protein is CATSDTKGLAGSTDTQYF.

The chain has TRBV4-2 and TRBJ2-3; TRBD2 matches 7 bases. The CDR3 length is 17 residues. Germline V lookup: CDR1 LGHNA, CDR2 YNFKEQ. V was pared by 1 base and J by 4 bases, with 11 bases of the junction left unmatched. The CDR3 DNA reads TGTGCCAGCAGCCAAGGGCCGCAGACTAGCTCCGCAGATACGCAGTATTTT. Translation gives CASSQGPQTSSADTQYF.

The chain has TRBV25-1 and TRBJ1-6; TRBD1 might be the D (6 bases). The germline V gene has CDR1 MGHDK and CDR2 SYGVNS. The CDR3 runs to 15 residues. V dropped 1 base and J dropped 6 bases, with 10 bases sitting between them. The DNA for the CDR3 is TGTGCCAGCAGTGAATCAGTGGACAGTAATTCACCCCTCCACTTT. Amino acid sequence: CASSESVDSNSPLHF.

This chain joins TRBV5-1 and TRBJ2-7; D call uncertain. Germline V gene lookup returns CDR1 SGHRS and CDR2 YFSETQ. The CDR3 consists of 12 residues. The V and J ends lost 4 bases and 5 bases respectively, with 10 bases between them. CDR3 region: CASSAESNEQYF. Here the CDR3 DNA reads TGCGCCAGCAGCGCTGAAAGCAACGAGCAGTACTTC.

The chain links TRBV24-1 to TRBJ2-5, with D uncertain. Germline CDR1 KGHDR, CDR2 SFDVKD. This CDR3 spans 13 amino acids. V lost 2 bases to trimming and J lost 1 base, with 4 bases between them. CDR3 nucleotides: TGTGCCACCAGTGATTACTCCCAAGAGACCCAGTACTTC. Translating gives CATSDYSQETQYF.

The chain uses TRBV7-2 and TRBJ2-7, with 11 bases that match TRBD2. The CDR3 sequence is 16 residues long. CDR1 is SGHTA, CDR2 FQGNSA, per germline. V trimming: 4 bases; J trimming: 5 bases; junction bases outside the gene matches: 10. The CDR3 is CASSSHTSGSSHEQYF. Written as DNA, the CDR3 is TGTGCCAGCAGCTCCCATACTAGCGGGAGTTCCCACGAGCAGTACTTC.

The rearrangement joins TRBV12-3 or TRBV12-4 to TRBJ1-5; D gene uncertain. Trimming took off 1 base at V and 4 bases at J, with 5 bases between the two ends. CDR3 length: 13 residues. The CDR3 region has the DNA TGTGCCAGCAGTTTAGGAGTAAATCAGCCCCAGCATTTT. It encodes CASSLGVNQPQHF.

V usage is TRBV9 and J usage is TRBJ2-7, with D possibly TRBD1 on 5 matching bases. The CDR3 runs to 15 residues. V shed 0 bases and J shed 7 bases, with 17 bases lying between them. CDR1 and CDR2 from the germline V gene are SGDLS and YYNGEE. The chain's CDR3 is CASSVETAISGEQYF. The CDR3 coding sequence is TGTGCCAGCAGCGTAGAGACAGCGATCTCCGGGGAGCAGTACTTC.

The genes are TRBV5-5 and TRBJ2-1, with 8 positions matching TRBD2. The trim removed 0 bases at V and 4 bases at J, leaving 3 bases unmatched. The CDR3 is 15 amino acids. Germline CDR1 SGHKS, CDR2 YYEKEE (reference sequence). Here the CDR3 reads CASSLGGGKYNEQFF. The DNA for the CDR3 is TGTGCCAGCAGCTTGGGCGGGGGGAAGTACAATGAGCAGTTCTTC.

The chain recombines TRBV5-4 with TRBJ2-7; tentative D call: TRBD2 (6 bases). The CDR3 sequence is 14 residues long. Germline CDR1 SGHNT, CDR2 YYREEE (reference sequence). V lost 3 bases, J lost 4 bases, and 14 bases lay in between. The CDR3 nucleotides are TGTGCCAGCAGCTCCTCGGGGAGGTCGTACGAGCAGTACTTC. Translating it yields CASSSSGRSYEQYF.